This T cell receptor (beta chain) was sequenced during a study of tumor-infiltrating lymphocytes in oesophageal squamous cell carcinoma. The CDR3 covers 15 residues. Trimming left V 0 bases short and J 7 bases short, with 13 bases between. Germline lookup yields CDR1 SGHTA and CDR2 FQGNSA. TCRdb re-derived calls from the PCR reads in MiXCR, one entry per CDR3 protein. The table includes about 12,000 distinct CDR3 sequences, around 54% detected once. The sequence came from a female donor with esophageal squamous cell carcinoma. Sequencing used esophageal tumor tissue. V and J are TRBV7-2 and TRBJ2-1; tentatively, D is TRBD1 or TRBD2 (5 bases each). In DNA, the CDR3 is TGTGCCAGCAGCTTAGCCATCGGGACGACGAATGAGCAGTTCTTC. Translation: CASSLAIGTTNEQFF.